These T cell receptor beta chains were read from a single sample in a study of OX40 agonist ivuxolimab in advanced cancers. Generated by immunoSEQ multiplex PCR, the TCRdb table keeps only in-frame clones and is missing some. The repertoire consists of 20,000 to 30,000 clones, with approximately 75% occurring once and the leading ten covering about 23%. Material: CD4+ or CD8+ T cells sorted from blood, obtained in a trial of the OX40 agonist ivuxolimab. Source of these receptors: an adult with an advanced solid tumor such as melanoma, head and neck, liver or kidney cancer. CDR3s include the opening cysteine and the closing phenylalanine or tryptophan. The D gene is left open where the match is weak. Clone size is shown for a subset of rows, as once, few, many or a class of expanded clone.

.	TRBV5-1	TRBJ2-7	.	CASSFEGSSYEQYF	TGCGCCAGCAGCTTTGAGGGGAGCTCCTACGAGCAGTACTTC
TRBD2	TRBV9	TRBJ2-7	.	CASSTSGSSYEQYF	TGTGCCAGCAGCACTAGCGGGAGCTCCTACGAGCAGTACTTC
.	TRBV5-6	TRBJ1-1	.	CASSLGAEAFF	TGCGCCAGCAGTCTAGGGGCTGAAGCTTTCTTT
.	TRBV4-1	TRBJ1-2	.	CASSLRQLYTF	TGCGCCAGCAGCCTTAGACAGCTCTACACCTTC
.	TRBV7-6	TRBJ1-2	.	CASSLGLGGTYGYTF	TGTGCCAGCAGCTTGGGACTTGGAGGGACCTATGGCTACACCTTC
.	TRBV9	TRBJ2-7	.	CASSVGPPSYEQYF	TGTGCCAGCAGCGTAGGACCTCCGTCGTACGAGCAGTACTTC
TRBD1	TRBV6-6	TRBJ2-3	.	CAGWTGISTDTQYF	TGTGCCGGATGGACAGGGATTAGCACAGATACGCAGTATTTT
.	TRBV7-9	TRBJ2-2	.	CASSWATSSNTGELFF	TGTGCCAGCAGCTGGGCGACTAGTTCCAACACCGGGGAGCTGTTTTTT
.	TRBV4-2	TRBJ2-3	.	CASSPLGSGADTQYF	TGTGCCAGCAGCCCCCTAGGCTCAGGAGCAGATACGCAGTATTTT
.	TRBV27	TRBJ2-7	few	CASSLPQAAYEQYF	TGTGCCAGCAGTTTACCCCAGGCGGCCTACGAGCAGTACTTC
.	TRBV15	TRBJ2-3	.	CATSRSDGGLSDTQYF	TGTGCCACCAGCAGAAGTGACGGGGGATTATCAGATACGCAGTATTTT
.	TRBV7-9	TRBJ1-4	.	CASSPGAGLGDEKLFF	TGTGCCAGCAGCCCGGGGGCAGGCTTAGGGGATGAAAAACTGTTTTTT
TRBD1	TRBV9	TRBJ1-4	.	CASSVGRDRATNEKLFF	TGTGCCAGCAGCGTAGGGAGGGACAGAGCAACTAATGAAAAACTGTTTTTT
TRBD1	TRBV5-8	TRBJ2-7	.	CASSWDRDNLDEQYF	TGTGCCAGCAGCTGGGACAGGGATAATTTGGACGAGCAGTACTTC
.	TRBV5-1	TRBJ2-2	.	CASRTTGELFF	TGCGCCAGCAGAACGACCGGGGAGCTGTTTTTT
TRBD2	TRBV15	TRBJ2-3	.	CATSGLTSGTRDTQYF	TGTGCCACCAGCGGTCTGACTAGCGGGACGAGAGATACGCAGTATTTT
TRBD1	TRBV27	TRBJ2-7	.	CASSSPGQGDYEQYF	TGTGCCAGCAGTTCCCCGGGACAGGGGGACTACGAGCAGTACTTC
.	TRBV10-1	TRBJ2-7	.	CASSELPGRYYEQYF	TGCGCCAGCAGTGAGCTGCCCGGGAGATACTACGAGCAGTACTTC
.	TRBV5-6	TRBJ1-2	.	CASSIPGENYGYTF	TGTGCCAGCAGCATTCCCGGGGAGAACTATGGCTACACCTTC
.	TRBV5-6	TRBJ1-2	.	CASSSQGGYGYTF	TGTGCCAGCAGCTCCCAGGGAGGCTATGGCTACACCTTC
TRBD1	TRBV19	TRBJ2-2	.	CASSVPGQGAAGELFF	TGTGCCAGTAGTGTTCCGGGACAGGGAGCGGCCGGGGAGCTGTTTTTT
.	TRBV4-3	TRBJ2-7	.	CASSQDWTESYEQYF	TGCGCCAGCAGCCAAGACTGGACGGAGTCCTACGAGCAGTACTTC
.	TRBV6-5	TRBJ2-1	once	CASFRKGPDNEQFF	TGTGCCAGCTTTCGGAAGGGCCCGGACAATGAGCAGTTCTTC
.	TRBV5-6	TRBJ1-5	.	CASSLYGGLGQPQHF	TGTGCCAGCAGCTTGTATGGGGGGCTAGGGCAGCCCCAGCATTTT
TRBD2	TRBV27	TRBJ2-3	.	CASRPRLAGERADTQYF	TGTGCCAGCAGGCCCCGACTAGCGGGAGAGAGGGCAGATACGCAGTATTTT
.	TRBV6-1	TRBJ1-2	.	CASSEYFAGYTF	TGTGCCAGCAGTGAGTACTTCGCTGGCTACACCTTC
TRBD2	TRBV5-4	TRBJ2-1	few	CASSFTSGGPYNEQFF	TGTGCCAGCAGCTTTACTAGCGGGGGGCCCTACAATGAGCAGTTCTTC
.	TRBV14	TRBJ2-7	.	CASSQEPRNYEQYF	TGTGCCAGCAGCCAAGAACCTCGAAACTACGAGCAGTACTTC
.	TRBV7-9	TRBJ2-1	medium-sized	CASSKGEQGGGDEQFF	TGTGCCAGCAGTAAAGGGGAACAAGGGGGGGGCGATGAGCAGTTCTTC
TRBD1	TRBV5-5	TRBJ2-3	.	CASSWVDRGMGPDTQYF	TGTGCCAGCAGCTGGGTTGACAGGGGGATGGGGCCAGATACGCAGTATTTT
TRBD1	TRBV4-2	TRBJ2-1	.	CASSQLPGQPDNEQFF	TGTGCCAGCAGCCAACTACCGGGACAGCCCGACAATGAGCAGTTCTTC
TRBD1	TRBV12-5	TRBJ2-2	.	CASGLTGATGELFF	TGTGCTAGTGGTTTGACAGGGGCCACCGGGGAGCTGTTTTTT
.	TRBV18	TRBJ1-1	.	CASSPFGGDAEAFF	TGTGCCAGCTCACCATTTGGGGGGGACGCTGAAGCTTTCTTT
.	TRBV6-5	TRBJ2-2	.	CASSPSTVNTGELFF	TGTGCCAGCAGCCCTTCGACTGTTAACACCGGGGAGCTGTTTTTT
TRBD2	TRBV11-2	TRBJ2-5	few	CASSLGQLAGEETQYF	TGTGCCAGCAGCTTAGGCCAGCTAGCGGGGGAAGAGACCCAGTACTTC
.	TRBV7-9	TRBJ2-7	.	CASSRGDPADEQYF	TGTGCCAGCAGCCGGGGTGACCCTGCAGACGAGCAGTACTTC
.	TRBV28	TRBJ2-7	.	CASSPTEARGYEQYF	TGTGCCAGCAGCCCCACCGAGGCCCGGGGCTACGAGCAGTACTTC
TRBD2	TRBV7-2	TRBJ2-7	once	CASGPLAGGPYEQYF	TGTGCCAGCGGCCCCCTAGCGGGAGGGCCCTACGAGCAGTACTTC
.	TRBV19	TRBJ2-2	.	CASSILSGSGELFF	TGTGCCAGTAGTATCCTTAGCGGTTCCGGGGAGCTGTTTTTT
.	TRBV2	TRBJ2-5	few	CASSFAGRRSQYF	TGTGCCAGCAGCTTCGCGGGGCGTCGGAGCCAGTACTTC
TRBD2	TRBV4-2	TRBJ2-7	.	CASSPLAGPTYEQYF	TGTGCCAGCAGCCCGCTAGCGGGCCCGACCTACGAGCAGTACTTC
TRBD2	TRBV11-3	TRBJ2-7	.	CASSVGTSGGYEQYF	TGTGCCAGCAGCGTCGGGACTAGCGGAGGCTACGAGCAGTACTTC
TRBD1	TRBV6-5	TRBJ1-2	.	CASSTTGGVGGYTF	TGTGCCAGCAGTACTACAGGGGGAGTGGGTGGCTACACCTTC
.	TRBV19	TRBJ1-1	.	CASSWGGGTEAFF	TGTGCCAGTAGTTGGGGGGGCGGCACTGAAGCTTTCTTT
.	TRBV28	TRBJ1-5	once	CASRPPGGGNQPQHF	TGTGCCAGCAGGCCCCCCGGGGGGGGCAATCAGCCCCAGCATTTT
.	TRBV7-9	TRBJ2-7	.	CASSGDLNSYEQYF	TGTGCCAGCAGCGGAGATCTCAACTCCTACGAGCAGTACTTC
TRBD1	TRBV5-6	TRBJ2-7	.	CASRAGTGVYEQYF	TGTGCCAGCAGAGCCGGGACAGGGGTCTACGAGCAGTACTTC
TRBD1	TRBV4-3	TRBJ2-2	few	CASSQGTGNTGELFF	TGCGCCAGCAGCCAGGGGACAGGGAACACCGGGGAGCTGTTTTTT
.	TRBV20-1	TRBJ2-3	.	CSGPTALNF	TGCAGTGGACCCACGGCCTTAAATTTT
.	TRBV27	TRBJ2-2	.	CASSLRGETGELFF	TGTGCCAGCAGTTTGAGGGGGGAAACCGGGGAGCTGTTTTTT
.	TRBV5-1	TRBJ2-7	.	CASSFEQGLIGEQYF	TGCGCCAGCAGCTTCGAACAGGGTTTGATTGGCGAGCAGTACTTC
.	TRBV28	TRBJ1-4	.	CASSLSFRNEKLFF	TGTGCCAGCAGTTTATCATTTAGGAATGAAAAACTGTTTTTT